The text below deals with one T cell receptor beta chain. Which antigen it targets is not known. No base quality values were provided; no much bigger clone lies one nucleotide off. The data originate from a study of blood T cell repertoires in COVID-19 (dated by TCRdb to 2018 to 2021). For context, the study as a whole: Samples covering the acute and convalescent phases of COVID-19 were provided by collaborators in the United States, Italy and Spain. Where available, HLA class I and class II types were obtained from metadata supplied by the sample provider rather than from assay-based typing. The material from the prospective study consisted of cDNA or gDNA derived from T cells, B-cell-depleted T cells, or PBMCs. The samples were drawn from two sources: the first 160 participants of the ongoing ImmuneRACE study, and 950 to 1,500 subjects contributed by 6 global collaborators. Deeply sampled blood TCRbeta repertoires from subjects exposed to, actively infected with, or recovered from COVID-19 were included in the dataset. A freely available public database, intended as a resource for researchers studying the immune response to SARS-CoV-2, is where the repertoires were released. A de-identified subject ID, COVID-19 status, age in years and sex were almost always included in the sample metadata.

According to the germline V gene (reference sequence), CDR1 reads LGHDT and CDR2 reads YNNKEL. Between the V and J ends, shortened by 5 bases and 6 bases respectively, the junction contains 16 bases. Including cysteine and phenylalanine, the CDR3 has 14 amino acids. The only DNA kept is the CDR3, 42 bases in frame from the first base. The immunoSEQ Assay, a bias-controlled multiplex PCR, was used to amplify TCRbeta CDR3 regions from genomic DNA. From the authors' description of their analysis: The number of nucleated cells in each sample was estimated by amplification of reference gene primers within the assay. To quantify the absolute abundance of each unique TCRbeta CDR3 rearrangement, sequence reads were collapsed and filtered. For each sample, productive Simpson clonality was calculated as the square root of Simpson's diversity index over productive rearrangements. The table comes from immuneACCESS by way of TCRdb, which keeps in-frame sequences with V and J called. Part of the clones is missing from these tables; in studies checked, under half for an unresolved V gene and the rest for unknown reasons. The V and J calls and clone size are taken from that table; D and trimming were inferred from the DNA. Counted in this sample were approximately 28,000 clones; around 90% of them appeared once. 1.5% to 2% of the sample is taken by the ten largest.

Collaborating institutions collected whole blood in K2EDTA tubes following their own protocols. For TCRbeta analysis, collaborators shipped samples as frozen whole blood, isolated PBMCs, or DNA extracted from either of those sample types. The full study reports these points: The amount of clinical and demographic metadata varied by source and participant and was provided uncurated.

Sequenced material: peripheral blood. The sequence is built from TRBV3-1 (or the pseudogene TRBV3-2) and TRBJ1-1; perhaps TRBD1 is the D gene, with 6 bases matching. The sequence was collected from a woman in her sixties with active COVID-19. The CDR3 protein sequence reads: CASSKNYRESEAFF. The DNA sequence is TGTGCCAGCAGCAAAAACTACAGGGAATCTGAAGCTTTCTTT.